This TCR beta chain comes out of a study of cytomegalovirus exposure and HLA in healthy donors. Whole-study results and caveats: Productive rates of about 87% or about 30% were seen for most TCR beta V segments in an earlier analysis. Researchers reportedly found TCR beta sequences accurately predicted most subjects' HLA-A and HLA-B alleles. Researchers reported in a later analysis that common viral pathogens appeared linked to several top clusters.

The CDR3 covers 13 residues. Trimming removed 6 bases from V and 9 bases from J; junction bases left unmatched: 9. Looked up from germline, CDR1 is MNHEY and CDR2 is SVGAGI. PCR involved 60 Vbeta and 13 Jbeta primers. Here immunoSEQ multiplex PCR was the method, and the copy in TCRdb shows in-frame clones only, minus some. Here the sample spans about 160,000 clones, approximately 80% being singletons. As for this clone: Antigen: not known.

This sequence joins TRBV6-5 and TRBJ1-2, with 8 bases matching TRBD1. The sequenced material came from PBMCs. This sequence originates from a male donor in good health and CMV-seropositive. DNA for the CDR3: TGTGCCAGCAGGCCCGGGACAGGCGGGAGCTACACCTTC. This sequence encodes CASRPGTGGSYTF.